This T cell receptor (beta chain) was retrieved from a study of PD-L1 blockade in urothelial cancer (dated by TCRdb to the late 2010s). Broadly, across the study: All patients started therapy around 2014 and received atezolizumab 1,200 mg intravenously every 3 weeks. Twenty-five of 29 patients were identified as males with urothelial cancer of bladder origin, and a prior smoking history was reported by 18 of 29 patients. An ECOG performance status of 0 or 1 was recorded for the patients, and 0 to 3 prior chemotherapy regimens had been received by the patients. From tumor samples, the median yield was around 1,400 T cells and 1,100 or so unique TCRs, with median clonality of approximately 0.089 and T cell proportion of roughly 0.099. An exploratory multi-omic analysis was conducted of the somatic, immune and clinical correlates of response to PD-L1 blockade with atezolizumab in urothelial cancer. Pretreatment tumor samples, along with matched peripheral blood collected serially before and after atezolizumab treatment, underwent TCR sequencing. Durable clinical benefit was defined as a progression-free survival longer than 6 months, and TCR features were additionally tested against progression-free survival and overall survival. In the same patients who had TCR sequencing, pretreatment tumors also underwent whole exome sequencing and RNA sequencing. Durable clinical benefit was achieved by nine patients and was not achieved by 20 patients. Pretreatment blood TCR-seq was available for twenty-nine patients, at least one posttreatment blood collection was obtained for around 25 patients, and tumor TCR-seq was available for around 25 patients. Five patients were left out of tumor TCR analyses because tumors from two patients failed quality control and three patients had no tumor available. Study-level results and caveats: Tumor samples were FFPE, not collected immediately before treatment, and only one sample per patient was used, possibly missing heterogeneity. Among patients with durable benefit, tumor-associated TCR clones showed greater expansion in peripheral blood 3 weeks after treatment started (n of about 20, p = 0.022). Because the sample size was small (n of about 30) and many exploratory analyses were performed, the results are intended to be hypothesis-generating. The proportion of tumor-infiltrating T lymphocytes was higher in patients with durable benefit (n ≈ 24, Mann-Whitney p = 0.047).

To estimate absolute template abundance from read counts, synthetic TCR analog templates were spiked into each PCR. For FFPE tumors, housekeeping genes were amplified and quantified to estimate usable DNA and compute T cell fraction. TCRbeta CDR3 regions were amplified from genomic DNA with bias-controlled V and J gene primers using the immunoSEQ assay. Sequencing of rearranged TCRbeta segments was done at approximately 20X coverage. The study's processing was this. Sequencing errors were corrected by clustering and CDR3s were annotated against IMGT to assign V, D and J genes. Out-of-frame and stop-codon sequences were excluded, and only productive TCRbeta rearrangements were used in downstream analyses. Clonality was calculated as one minus the Shannon entropy normalized by the log of the number of unique productive sequences. Fisher's exact test with Benjamini-Hochberg correction, at a threshold of adjusted p below 0.01, was used to find clones that differed between time points or between blood and tumor. The table was pulled from immuneACCESS by TCRdb, which kept in-frame rearrangements only. Such tables lose some clones; where checked, under half of the loss comes from unresolved V genes, and the rest has no known cause. V and J calls plus clone size are reproduced from that table; the DNA served to infer D and trimming. This sample has 35,000 or so clones in its table, and approximately 40% of those were observed once. The leading ten clones occupy about 8.9% of the sample.

Regarding this clone: The target of this receptor is not known. No qualities accompany the bases; no much larger clone lies one base away.

Unmatched junction bases come to 3, with V trimmed by 3 bases and J by 5 bases. Based on the germline V gene, the CDR1 and CDR2 sequences are MDHEN and SYDVKM. Including the terminal cysteine and phenylalanine, the CDR3 comprises 14 residues. CDR3 DNA only is kept here, 42 bases in frame from base 1. Taken with the paper, the label for time point translates to: pretreatment tumor sample. A total of under 30 patients with locally advanced or metastatic urothelial carcinoma, treated at Memorial Sloan Kettering on a trial protocol, made up the cohort. Every piece of tumor tissue used for sequencing was obtained prior to atezolizumab dosing. The Qiagen DNeasy Blood extraction kit was used to purify genomic DNA from total PBMCs and tumor samples.

The chain couples TRBV28 to TRBJ2-3; TRBD2 matches 9 bases in the middle. This sample comprised tumor tissue, obtained before atezolizumab (anti-PD-L1) treatment. The source is a man in his sixties with urothelial cancer. The CDR3 sequence is CASSLSLAGDTQYF. The nucleotide sequence reads as follows: TGTGCCAGCAGTTTGTCACTAGCGGGAGATACGCAGTATTTT.